The 26 T cell receptor beta chains presented below share a single source sample, sequenced in a study of OX40 agonist ivuxolimab in advanced cancers. Produced via immunoSEQ multiplex PCR; TCRdb's table is partial and in-frame only. The sample has tens of thousands of clones, around 90% seen once. The sample in question was CD4+ or CD8+ T cells sorted from blood, obtained in a trial of the OX40 agonist ivuxolimab. All receptors derive from an adult with an advanced solid tumor such as melanoma, head and neck, liver or kidney cancer.

The CDR3 loop reads CASSPRGGASTEAFF. DNA of the CDR3: TGTGCCAGCAGCCCGCGGGGAGGGGCGAGCACTGAAGCTTTCTTT. The rearrangement joins TRBV7-8 to TRBJ1-1; D is possibly TRBD1 (5 bases). Germline V CDR1 and CDR2: SGHVS, FQNEAQ. CDR3 length: 15 amino acids. Trimming took 5 bases from V and 4 from J, leaving 17 bases between them.

The sample holds one count of this clone. The chain carries TRBV28 and TRBJ2-1; 10 bases align to TRBD2. Germline V CDR1 and CDR2: MDHEN, SYDVKM. CDR3 length: 17 residues. The V gene end was trimmed by 7 bases and the J gene end by 6 bases; junction bases not matched to a gene: 15. The chain's CDR3 is CASTSLPSGRNGNEQFF. The CDR3 DNA follows: TGTGCCAGCACTTCGTTACCTAGCGGGAGAAACGGCAATGAGCAGTTCTTC.

This chain joins TRBV7-9 and TRBJ2-1; 13 nucleotides agree with TRBD2. Germline CDR1 reads SEHNR; CDR2 reads FQNEAQ (reference sequence). Germline trimming cut 5 bases from V and 9 bases from J; bases unmatched to any gene: 13. The CDR3 is made up of 17 amino acids. In DNA form, the CDR3 reads TGTGCCAGCAGCGCGCGCCAACTAGCGGGAGGGTATGCTGAGCAGTTCTTC. Protein product: CASSARQLAGGYAEQFF.

This clone is a singleton in its sample. An end of the junction does not agree with germline; a read error may underlie this. V is TRBV7-9 and J is TRBJ1-2; 7 positions match TRBD1. This CDR3 is 15 amino acids long. The germline V gene encodes CDR1 SEHNR and CDR2 FQNEAQ (reference sequence). The CDR3 DNA follows: TGTGCCAGCAGCTTGGATCAGGGGGGAAACTATGGCCACACCTTC. It codes for CASSLDQGGNYGHTF.

The chain recombines TRBV6-1 with TRBJ2-7; 9 bases agree with TRBD1. Germline-derived CDR1 and CDR2 are MNHNS and SASEGT. V dropped 5 bases and J dropped 4; count of bases not matched to a gene: 6. The CDR3 is made up of 14 amino acids. The chain's CDR3 is CASSLAGQGYEQYF. The CDR3 DNA reads as TGTGCCAGCAGTCTCGCGGGACAGGGTTACGAGCAGTACTTC.

This chain connects TRBV25-1 to TRBJ1-5; D uncertain. The CDR3 runs to 15 residues. Trimming shortened V by 3 bases and J by 1 base, and 10 bases separated the two germline ends. The V gene's germline CDR1 is MGHDK and CDR2 SYGVNS. This CDR3 is CASSEGIGSNQPQHF. Written as DNA, the CDR3 is TGTGCCAGCAGTGAGGGTATAGGAAGCAATCAGCCCCAGCATTTT.

The CDR3 DNA reads TGTGCCAGCAGACCTAGGGGTTCCTACGAGCAGTACTTC. As protein: CASRPRGSYEQYF. The chain recombines TRBV28 with TRBJ2-7; possibly TRBD1 for D (5 bases). V was clipped by 6 bases and J by 1 base, with 10 bases between them. The CDR3 is 13 amino acids. CDR1 is MDHEN, CDR2 SYDVKM, per germline.

A few counts support this clone. The chain links TRBV5-4 to TRBJ2-7; the D gene is possibly TRBD1 (6 bases). Germline lookup yields CDR1 SGHNT and CDR2 YYREEE (reference sequence). V was cut by 0 bases and J by 6 bases, with 13 bases left in between. CDR3 length: 14 amino acids. The CDR3 nucleotides read TGTGCCAGCAGCTTGGCGGACAGATTCCTCGAGCAGTACTTC. Encoded protein: CASSLADRFLEQYF. The variable domain in full, with the rest retrieved from reference TRBV5-4 and TRBJ2-7, is ETGVTQSPTHLIKTRGQQVTLRCSSQSGHNTVSWYQQALGQGPQFIFQYYREEENGRGNFPPRFSGLQFPNYSSELNVNALELDDSALYLCASSLADRFLEQYFGPGTRLTVT.

The chain is built from TRBV7-9 and TRBJ2-7; weak D call: TRBD2 (5 bases). From germline, CDR1 is SEHNR and CDR2 FQNEAQ (reference sequence). This CDR3 is 12 amino acids long. V was pared by 5 bases and J by 6 bases, with 11 bases between. Here the CDR3 DNA reads TGTGCCAGCAGCGCCGGGGTGGGCGAGCAGTACTTC. The encoded protein is CASSAGVGEQYF.

This chain links TRBV2 with TRBJ2-7, with D possibly being TRBD2 (5 bases). The V and J ends lost 4 bases and 5 bases respectively, with 12 bases between them. Germline loops: CDR1 SNHLY, CDR2 FYNNEI. There are 13 residues in the CDR3. The CDR3: CASSVEGWDEQYF. The CDR3 DNA sequence: TGTGCCAGCAGTGTTGAGGGTTGGGACGAGCAGTACTTC.

This chain connects TRBV10-2 to TRBJ2-7; 8 nucleotides line up with TRBD1. In germline, CDR1 is WSHSY, CDR2 SAAADI. The CDR3 covers 11 residues. J lost 11 bases, V lost 6 bases, and 6 bases had no gene match. In DNA, the CDR3 is TGCGCCAGCAGACAGGGGGGAAAGGAGTACTTC. Translated, it gives CASRQGGKEYF.

The rearrangement joins TRBV9 to TRBJ2-1, with TRBD1 matching over 7 bases. Germline trimming cut 0 bases from V and 8 bases from J; bases unmatched to any gene: 8. This CDR3 contains 15 residues. CDR1 SGDLS and CDR2 YYNGEE come from the germline V gene. The CDR3 spells CASSVGDSVTYEQFF. The DNA of the CDR3 is TGTGCCAGCAGCGTAGGGGACAGTGTAACTTATGAGCAGTTCTTC.

J is TRBJ1-4 and V is TRBV11-2; D remains unclear. V lost 5 bases and J 7 bases, leaving 14 bases between the germline ends. The germline CDR1 and CDR2 sequences are SGHAT and FQNNGV. The CDR3 length is 14 residues. The CDR3 bases are TGTGCCAGCAGCCGTCTAGGATGGGGTGAAAAACTGTTTTTT. Translation gives CASSRLGWGEKLFF.

The chain links TRBV30 to TRBJ2-7, with D perhaps TRBD1 (5 bases). Germline assignment: CDR1 GTSNPN and CDR2 SVGIG (reference sequence). This CDR3 region has 12 residues. V lost 1 base and J 3 bases, leaving 7 bases between the germline ends. The CDR3 DNA is TGTGCCTGGAGTGGGGGCAGCTACGAGCAGTACTTC. Residues: CAWSGGSYEQYF.

V is TRBV6-6 and J is TRBJ2-5; D assignment may be TRBD1 or TRBD2 (7 bases each). V was shortened by 8 bases and J by 2 bases, with 15 bases between the two germline ends. CDR1 and CDR2 (germline): MNHNY, SVGAGI (reference sequence). This CDR3 contains 14 residues. The CDR3 here is CASLRGGPQETQYF. The CDR3, as DNA: TGTGCCAGCCTCAGGGGGGGGCCTCAAGAGACCCAGTACTTC.

This clone turned up a few times. V gene TRBV10-3 combines with J gene TRBJ2-5; TRBD1 agrees at 8 bases. V gave up 3 bases and J gave up 0 bases; unmatched junction bases: 15. The CDR3 is made up of 19 amino acids. Germline-derived CDR1 and CDR2 are ENHRY and SYGVKD. CDR3 bases: TGTGCCATCAGTGACAGCAGGGGGCCAAATCCCGAGTACCAAGAGACCCAGTACTTC. Translation: CAISDSRGPNPEYQETQYF.

The chain employs TRBV10-3 and TRBJ2-7; 9 bases are shared with TRBD1. CDR3 length: 14 residues. CDR1 ENHRY and CDR2 SYGVKD come from the germline V gene. With 11 bases clipped from V and 7 bases from J, the junction kept 15 bases outside the gene matches. This chain's CDR3 is CALSAGTGTGEQYF. The CDR3 DNA reads TGTGCCCTCTCGGCCGGGACAGGGACCGGAGAGCAGTACTTC.

V is TRBV6-1 and J is TRBJ2-7; the D gene is possibly TRBD1 (6 bases). The CDR3 covers 14 residues. The V gene lost 6 bases and the J gene lost 5 bases, with 17 bases spanning the gap. CDR1 and CDR2 from the germline V gene are MNHNS and SASEGT. CDR3 DNA sequence: TGTGCCAGCAGGGCCGTACAGGGCTTAGACGAGCAGTACTTC. Translation: CASRAVQGLDEQYF.

This chain links TRBV10-1 with TRBJ2-7; the D gene is possibly TRBD1 (6 bases). The CDR3 consists of 17 residues. The V end lost 2 bases, the J end lost 4 bases, and 21 bases lay between the germline ends. Per germline, CDR1 WNHNN and CDR2 SYGVQD (reference sequence). CDR3 sequence reads: CASSEGALSAGAYEQYF. Written as DNA, the CDR3 is TGCGCCAGCAGTGAGGGGGCCCTTTCCGCAGGGGCGTACGAGCAGTACTTC.

The chain couples TRBV10-2 to TRBJ2-7; D is perhaps TRBD1 (5 bases). Germline values: CDR1 WSHSY, CDR2 SAAADI. V was trimmed by 2 bases and J by 3 bases, leaving 8 bases between them. The CDR3 has 13 residues. DNA of the CDR3: TGCGCCAGCAGTGAGGCAGGGTACTACGAGCAGTACTTC. Amino acids: CASSEAGYYEQYF.

This sequence joins TRBV13 and TRBJ2-7, with D hard to call. The CDR3 is made up of 11 amino acids. The ends were cut back, 4 bases at V and 6 bases at J, with 7 bases in the middle. Germline assignment: CDR1 PRHDT and CDR2 FYEKMQ (reference sequence). The CDR3 loop is CASSSNREQYF. Written as DNA, the CDR3 is TGTGCCAGCAGCTCCAATCGCGAGCAGTACTTC.

The chain combines TRBV5-6 with TRBJ1-5; no definite D call. Germline V lookup: CDR1 SGHDT, CDR2 YYEEEE. The CDR3 spans 14 residues. V shed 0 bases and J shed 3 bases, with 7 bases lying between them. Here the CDR3 DNA reads TGTGCCAGCAGCTTGGAGGGAAACAATCAGCCCCAGCATTTT. It is translated as CASSLEGNNQPQHF.

This chain uses TRBV6-1 with TRBJ1-2; D might be TRBD1 (5 bases). V lost 1 base and J lost 0, with 9 bases in between. From germline, CDR1 is MNHNS and CDR2 SASEGT. This CDR3 is 15 amino acids long. CDR3 coding DNA: TGTGCCAGCAGTGAAGATCACAGGTCTAACTATGGCTACACCTTC. Amino acid sequence: CASSEDHRSNYGYTF.

This chain links TRBV28 with TRBJ2-7, with 8 bases aligning to TRBD1. In germline, CDR1 is MDHEN, CDR2 SYDVKM. The CDR3 is 17 residues long. V shed 7 bases, J shed 3 bases, and the junction held 17 bases outside the gene matches. CDR3 in amino acids: CASNPTVLQGAVYEQYF. In nucleotides, the CDR3 is TGTGCCAGCAACCCGACGGTACTGCAGGGGGCCGTCTACGAGCAGTACTTC.

As for this clone: Germline and junction disagree at one end, which may indicate a read error. This CDR3 is also generated by other DNA sequences in the sample. In DNA, the CDR3 is TGTGCCAGTAGCTTCAAAGCGGGGGGGATGGAGACCCAGTACTTC. The encoded protein is CASSFKAGGMETQYF. This chain connects TRBV7-7 to TRBJ2-5, with 10 bases that match TRBD2. Germline CDR1 and CDR2: SSHAT and FNYEAQ (reference sequence). The CDR3 has 15 amino acids.

The CDR3 DNA reads as TGTGCCAGCAGTGACTTTCGCGACAGGGACTACGAGCAGTACTTC. Translating gives CASSDFRDRDYEQYF. V is TRBV27 and J is TRBJ2-7; 7 bases align to TRBD1. The germline V gene has CDR1 MNHEY and CDR2 SMNVEV (reference sequence). This CDR3 region has 15 residues. Trimming removed 5 bases from V and 3 bases from J; junction bases left unmatched: 10.